The rows below give T cell receptor beta chains drawn from one sample of a study of cytomegalovirus exposure and HLA in healthy donors. The table came from immunoSEQ multiplex PCR; TCRdb's copy has only in-frame clones and leaves some out. In the table there are about 130,000 clones, around 74% of which are singletons. The sample comprised PBMCs. These receptor sequences come from a man younger than 30 in good health and CMV-seropositive. Each CDR3 is given with its conserved first and last residue. The D gene is left open where the match is weak. The size field is filled for only some rows; it gives once, few, many or a size class.

D gene,V gene,J gene,CDR3 length,clone size,CDR3 DNA,CDR3 protein
.,TRBV10-1,TRBJ2-1,14,.,TGCGCCAGCCCCACCCCAACAAGGGGTGATGAGCAGTTCTTC,CASPTPTRGDEQFF
TRBD1,TRBV5-1,TRBJ1-2,14,.,TGCGCCAGCAGCGCGGGGACAGGGGCCTATGGCTACACCTTC,CASSAGTGAYGYTF
.,TRBV5-1,TRBJ2-1,13,.,TGCGCCAGCAGCTTGGGTAGGGGGAATGAGCAGTTCTTC,CASSLGRGNEQFF
.,TRBV29-1,TRBJ1-5,14,few,TGCAGCGTTGAAAGGCAGGGTCGTAATCAGCCCCAGCATTTT,CSVERQGRNQPQHF
.,TRBV9,TRBJ2-1,15,.,TGTGCCAGCAGCGTCCTAGCGCGCTCCTACAATGAGCAGTTCTTC,CASSVLARSYNEQFF
.,TRBV6-5,TRBJ2-1,13,.,TGTGCCAGCAGTTACTCGGGCTACAATGAACAGTTCTTC,CASSYSGYNEQFF
.,TRBV6-5,TRBJ2-7,13,.,TGTGCCAGCAGTTACCGCCCTCGAGACGAGCAGTACTTC,CASSYRPRDEQYF
.,TRBV9,TRBJ2-2,16,.,TGTGCCAGCACAAGTCTTAGCGGCCAACCTGCTGGGGAGCTGTTTTTT,CASTSLSGQPAGELFF
TRBD1,TRBV6-1,TRBJ1-2,15,.,TGTGCCAGCAGTCCCCAAGCGGGACAGGGATATGGCTACACCTTC,CASSPQAGQGYGYTF
.,TRBV12-5,TRBJ1-5,12,.,TGTGCTAGTGGTTTGGTACCGGAGGCCCAGCATTTT,CASGLVPEAQHF
.,TRBV18,TRBJ1-2,13,.,TGTGCCAGCTTTGGCGGGGTAAACTATGGCTACACCTTC,CASFGGVNYGYTF
.,TRBV5-6,TRBJ2-7,14,once,TGTGCCAGCAGCTTGGACGACGGGGTTTACGAGCAGTACTTC,CASSLDDGVYEQYF
.,TRBV4-3,TRBJ1-5,15,.,TGCGCCAGCAGCCAAACAGTCGCGGGTCATCAGCCCCAGCATTTT,CASSQTVAGHQPQHF
TRBD1,TRBV7-3,TRBJ1-4,17,.,TGTGCCAGCAGCTGTTCCGGGACAGGGGACCTTAATGAAAAACTGTTTTTT,CASSCSGTGDLNEKLFF
.,TRBV28,TRBJ2-7,15,.,TGTGCCAGCAGTTTATGGGCTAGCAGAACCTACGAGCAGTACTTC,CASSLWASRTYEQYF
TRBD1,TRBV5-6,TRBJ1-4,15,once,TGTGCCAGCAGCTTTCTGGACAGGGCGGATGAAAAACTGTTTTTT,CASSFLDRADEKLFF
.,TRBV7-9,TRBJ2-7,12,.,TGTGCCAGCAGCTTAGGCAGGGTCGAGCAGTACTTC,CASSLGRVEQYF
.,TRBV2,TRBJ1-1,15,few,TGTGCCAGCAGTGAATGGGCAGCTATGAACACTGAAGCTTTCTTT,CASSEWAAMNTEAFF
.,TRBV11-3,TRBJ2-1,16,.,TGTGCCAGCAGCTCCCGGACTCTCGGGGGTAGCAATGAGCAGTTCTTC,CASSSRTLGGSNEQFF
TRBD1,TRBV6-1,TRBJ1-1,15,few,TGTGCCAGCAGTGAAGCGAACAGGGGAGTCACTGAAGCTTTCTTT,CASSEANRGVTEAFF
.,TRBV9,TRBJ1-4,14,.,TGTGCCAGCAGCCCCGGGGGGCAAAATGAAAAACTGTTTTTT,CASSPGGQNEKLFF
TRBD2,TRBV5-6,TRBJ2-1,15,few,TGTGCCAGCAGCCCCGTGGGGACTAGCGGAAATGAGCAGTTCTTC,CASSPVGTSGNEQFF
TRBD1,TRBV5-1,TRBJ1-6,17,.,TGCGCCAGCAGCGACGGGACAGGGGAATCCTATAATTCACCCCTCCACTTT,CASSDGTGESYNSPLHF
TRBD1,TRBV11-2,TRBJ2-5,16,.,TGTGCCAGCAGCGAAAACGGGACAGGGAAGGGGGAGACCCAGTACTTC,CASSENGTGKGETQYF
TRBD1,TRBV19,TRBJ1-2,14,.,TGTGCCAGTAGGCCTACAGGGGGCTGGTATGGCTACACCTTC,CASRPTGGWYGYTF
TRBD1,TRBV4-3,TRBJ1-2,15,.,TGCGCCAGCAGCCAGGAAGACAGGGCCCGCTATGGCTACACCTTC,CASSQEDRARYGYTF
TRBD1,TRBV27,TRBJ1-2,13,.,TGTGCCAGCAGTTTCAGACAGGGGAGCGGCTACACCTTC,CASSFRQGSGYTF
.,TRBV2,TRBJ2-2,12,.,TGTGCCAGCAGTAGGACAGCCGGGGAGCTGTTTTTT,CASSRTAGELFF
.,TRBV5-6,TRBJ2-1,16,.,TGTGCCAGCAGCGTCCCTAGCTTTAGCACCTACAATGAGCAGTTCTTC,CASSVPSFSTYNEQFF
.,TRBV15,TRBJ1-2,11,.,TGTGCCACCAGCAGAGATCTTGGCTACACCTTC,CATSRDLGYTF
.,TRBV7-8,TRBJ1-1,14,.,TGTGCCAGCAGCTTAGTGAGTGTGAACACTGAAGCTTTCTTT,CASSLVSVNTEAFF
.,TRBV6-5,TRBJ1-6,14,.,TGTGCCAGCGGAGGGGCCGTAAATAATTCACCCCTCCACTTT,CASGGAVNNSPLHF
.,TRBV5-4,TRBJ1-2,12,.,TGTGCCAGCAGCCCGGACAGCTATGGCTACACCTTC,CASSPDSYGYTF